A single sample gave rise to the 8 T cell receptor beta chains below, sequenced in a study of tumor-infiltrating lymphocytes in primary liver carcinoma. Unsorted whole blood served as the source of blood RNA, and germline DNA was extracted as well. TCR beta cDNA was prepared out of roughly 0.45 ug total RNA by means of a constant-region primer. ARM-PCR, slightly modified, supplied the TCR beta libraries through three nested multiplex PCR rounds. Forward primers for TRBV1-TRBV30 and a C-beta reverse primer served the first two PCR rounds, at approximately 10 cycles each. TCRdb reprocessed the multiplex PCR reads with MiXCR, giving one entry per CDR3 protein. The sample yields fewer than 350,000 distinct CDR3 sequences, 50% to 70% seen once. The sample consisted of peripheral blood. These TCRs come from a man aged 35 to 55 with primary liver carcinoma and hepatitis B virus infection.

Regarding this clonotype: This may arise from a read error, as a much more abundant clone is one base away. The chain has TRBV5-4 and TRBJ2-3; no definite D call. Deletions cut 4 bases from V and 1 base from J, with 10 bases between. The length of the CDR3 is 14 residues. Germline-derived CDR1 and CDR2 are SGHNT and YYREEE (reference sequence). In DNA, the CDR3 is TGTGCCAGCAGCAGTAAATGGGGCACAGATACGCAGTATTTT. Translated, it gives CASSSKWGTDTQYF.

About this clonotype: A read error may be the cause here, since a much bigger clone is one base away. The chain combines TRBV5-5 with TRBJ1-1, with D possibly being TRBD1 (6 bases). The CDR3 has 15 amino acids. Germline V gene data show CDR1 as SGHKS and CDR2 as YYEKEE (reference sequence). The CDR3, as DNA: TGTGCCAGCAGCCCAGGGGCGGGTATAGGCACTGAAGCTTTATTT. It translates to CASSPGAGIGTEALF. Supplemented by reference TRBV5-5 and TRBJ1-1, the full variable domain reads DAGVTQSPTHLIKTRGQQVTLRCSPISGHKSVSWYQQVLGQGPQFIFQYYEKEERGRGNFPDRFSARQFPNYSSELNVNALLLGDSALYLCASSPGAGIGTEALFGQGTRLTVV.

A note on this clonotype: A much more abundant neighbour one base away suggests this may be a read error. The rearrangement joins TRBV12-3 or TRBV12-4 to TRBJ2-1; 7 bases match TRBD1. This CDR3 spans 15 amino acids. V shed 4 bases, J shed 6 bases, and the junction held 9 bases outside the gene matches. The CDR3 sequence: CASSSIKGQVNEQFF. CDR3 nucleotides: TGTGCCAGCAGTTCAATTAAAGGACAGGTCAATGAGCAGTTCTTC.

This clonotype occurred many times. The V call is TRBV6-2 or TRBV6-3, the J call TRBJ2-2; 11 bases match TRBD1. Germline V CDR1 and CDR2: MNHEY, SVGEGT. There are 16 residues in the CDR3. With V trimmed by 6 bases and J by 3 bases, 6 bases remained unmatched. This CDR3 reads CASRVRTGGDTGELFF. For the CDR3, the DNA is TGTGCCAGCAGAGTCAGGACAGGGGGCGACACCGGGGAGCTGTTTTTT.

Concerning this clonotype itself: The germline gene is not matched at one end of the junction; a read error may be the cause. J is TRBJ2-1 and V is TRBV28; 9 nucleotides agree with TRBD2. CDR1 MDHEN and CDR2 SYDVKM come from the germline V gene. The CDR3 spans 16 residues. The CDR3 region has the DNA TGTGCCAACAGTGGAACCAGCGGGAGGAACTACAATGAGCAGTTCTTC. This codes for CANSGTSGRNYNEQFF.

To note about this clonotype: A much bigger clone sits one base away, suggesting this may be a read error. The chain joins TRBV11-2 to TRBJ2-7; unclear D gene. The CDR3 has 14 amino acids. Looked up from germline, CDR1 is SGHAT and CDR2 is FQNNGV. CDR3 DNA: TGTGCCAACAGCCTGTCAGTGAGCTCCTACGAGCAGTACTTC. Its protein product is CANSLSVSSYEQYF.

Concerning this clonotype: A much larger clone lies a single base off, so this may be a read error. This chain uses TRBV4-1 with TRBJ1-3; possible D gene TRBD1, 6 bases. The CDR3 is 17 amino acids. Germline V gene sequence: CDR1 MGHRA, CDR2 YSYEKL. DNA for the CDR3: TGCACCAGCAGCCAAGATTCGGCCGGGACATCTGGAAACACCATATATTTT. Translated, it gives CTSSQDSAGTSGNTIYF.

There are many counts of this clonotype. This sequence joins TRBV10-3 and TRBJ2-7; 9 bases fit TRBD1. Germline V lookup: CDR1 ENHRY, CDR2 SYGVKD. The CDR3 consists of 17 residues. V lost 3 bases, J lost 7 bases, and 16 bases stayed unmatched. As DNA, the CDR3 is TGTGCCATCAGTGACGCGGACAGGGGCCTCCGAGCTCGGGAGCAGTACTTC. It is translated as CAISDADRGLRAREQYF.